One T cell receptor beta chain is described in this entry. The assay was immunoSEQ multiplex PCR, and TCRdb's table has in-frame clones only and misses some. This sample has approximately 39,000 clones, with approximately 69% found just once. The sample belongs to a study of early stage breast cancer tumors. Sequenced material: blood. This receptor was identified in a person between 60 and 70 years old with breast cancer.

CDR3 nucleotide sequence: TGTGCCAGCAGCTTCGGCTGGACAGGGGGCACTGAAGCTTTCTTT. Protein product: CASSFGWTGGTEAFF. The rearrangement joins TRBV5-6 to TRBJ1-1; 10 nucleotides line up with TRBD1. The germline V gene encodes CDR1 SGHDT and CDR2 YYEEEE. After removal of 2 bases from V and 4 bases from J, the junction contained 5 bases not matched to a gene. The CDR3 is 15 residues long.